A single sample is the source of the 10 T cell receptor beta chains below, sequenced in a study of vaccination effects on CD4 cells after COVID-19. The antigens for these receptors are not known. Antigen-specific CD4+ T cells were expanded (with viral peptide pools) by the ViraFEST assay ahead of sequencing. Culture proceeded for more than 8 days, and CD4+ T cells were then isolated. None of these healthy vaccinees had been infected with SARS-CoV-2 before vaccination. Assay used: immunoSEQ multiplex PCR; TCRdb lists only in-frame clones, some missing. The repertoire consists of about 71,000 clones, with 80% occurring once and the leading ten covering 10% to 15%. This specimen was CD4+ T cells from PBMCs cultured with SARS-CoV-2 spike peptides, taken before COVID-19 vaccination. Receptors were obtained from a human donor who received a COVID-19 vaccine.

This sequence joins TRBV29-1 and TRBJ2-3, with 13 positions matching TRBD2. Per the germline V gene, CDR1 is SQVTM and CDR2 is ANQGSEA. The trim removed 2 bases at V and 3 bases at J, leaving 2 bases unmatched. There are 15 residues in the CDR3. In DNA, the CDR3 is TGCAGCGTTGAAAGACTAGCGGGGGGTACAGATACGCAGTATTTT. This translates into CSVERLAGGTDTQYF.

The CDR3: CASSPQTSRQETQYF. CDR3 sequence (DNA): TGTGCCAGCTCACCACAGACATCTAGACAAGAGACCCAGTACTTC. The genes are TRBV18 and TRBJ2-5; D not certain. V lost 1 base to trimming and J lost 2 bases, with 11 bases between them. From germline, CDR1 is KGHSH and CDR2 LQKENI. CDR3 size: 15 residues.

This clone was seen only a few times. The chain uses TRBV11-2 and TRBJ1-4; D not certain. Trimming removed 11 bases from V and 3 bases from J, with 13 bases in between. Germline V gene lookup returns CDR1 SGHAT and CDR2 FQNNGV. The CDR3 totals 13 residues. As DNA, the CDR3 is TGTGCCTCCCGGGTTCTGGCTAATGAAAAACTGTTTTTT. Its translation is CASRVLANEKLFF.

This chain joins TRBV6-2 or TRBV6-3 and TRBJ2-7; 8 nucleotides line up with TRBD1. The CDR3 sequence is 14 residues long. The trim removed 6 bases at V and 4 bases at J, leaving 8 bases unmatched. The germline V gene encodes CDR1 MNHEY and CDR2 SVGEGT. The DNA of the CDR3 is TGTGCCAGCAGCCGGACAGGGACCATTTACGAGCAGTACGTC. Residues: CASSRTGTIYEQYV.

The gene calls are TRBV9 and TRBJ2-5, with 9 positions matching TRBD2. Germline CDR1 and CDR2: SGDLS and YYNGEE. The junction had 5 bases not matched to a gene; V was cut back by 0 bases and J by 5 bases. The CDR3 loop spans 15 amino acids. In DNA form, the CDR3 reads TGTGCCAGCAGCGTAGGAACTAGCGGGCCGGAGACCCAGTACTTC. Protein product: CASSVGTSGPETQYF. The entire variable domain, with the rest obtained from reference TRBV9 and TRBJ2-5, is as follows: DSGVTQTPKHLITATGQRVTLRCSPRSGDLSVYWYQQSLDQGLQFLIQYYNGEERAKGNILERFSAQQFPDLHSELNLSSLELGDSALYFCASSVGTSGPETQYFGPGTRLLVL.

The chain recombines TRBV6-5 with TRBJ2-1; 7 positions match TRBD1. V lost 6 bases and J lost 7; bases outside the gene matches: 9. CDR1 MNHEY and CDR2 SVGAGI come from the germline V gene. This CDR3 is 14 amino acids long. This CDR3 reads CASRQTGPPNEQFF. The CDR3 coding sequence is TGTGCCAGCAGGCAGACAGGGCCGCCTAATGAGCAGTTCTTC.

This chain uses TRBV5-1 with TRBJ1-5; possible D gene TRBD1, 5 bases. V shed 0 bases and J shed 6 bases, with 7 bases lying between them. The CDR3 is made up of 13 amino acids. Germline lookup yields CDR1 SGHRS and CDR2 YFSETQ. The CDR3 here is CASSLAGGQPQHF. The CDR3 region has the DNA TGCGCCAGCAGCTTGGCCGGGGGTCAGCCCCAGCATTTT.

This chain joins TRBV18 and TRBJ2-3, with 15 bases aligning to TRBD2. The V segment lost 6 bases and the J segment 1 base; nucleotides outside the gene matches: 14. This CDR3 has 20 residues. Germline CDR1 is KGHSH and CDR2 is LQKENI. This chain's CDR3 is CASSGQRTSGGASGTDTQYF. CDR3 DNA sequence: TGTGCCAGCTCGGGGCAGCGGACTAGCGGGGGGGCCTCCGGCACAGATACGCAGTATTTT.

CDR3 coding DNA: TGTGCCAGCAAATTAGACAGGGACTATGGCTACACCTTC. Translating gives CASKLDRDYGYTF. The J gene is TRBJ1-2, the V gene TRBV27, with 7 bases fitting TRBD1. There are 13 residues in the CDR3. Germline V CDR1 and CDR2: MNHEY, SMNVEV (reference sequence). The junction had 5 bases not matched to a gene; V was cut back by 7 bases and J by 3 bases.

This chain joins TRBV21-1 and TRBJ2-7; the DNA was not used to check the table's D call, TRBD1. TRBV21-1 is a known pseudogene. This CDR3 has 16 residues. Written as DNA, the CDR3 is TGTGCCAGCAGCACAAGGGGGCAGGGGGCGCGCGACGAGCAGTACGTC. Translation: CASSTRGQGARDEQYV.